The entry below describes one TCR beta chain. In Seattle, patients joined the study during active infection and were tracked longitudinally. Some clones are missing from TCRdb's copy, which holds only in-frame ones; the method was immunoSEQ multiplex PCR. The repertoire holds 180,000 or so clones, with 80% to 85% as singletons. This specimen comes from a study of blood T cell repertoires in COVID-19. Study-wide context: Samples came from the United States, Italy and Spain, spanning acute and convalescent COVID-19.

CDR1 is LNHDA and CDR2 is SQIVND in the germline V gene (reference sequence). The CDR3 totals 12 residues. V gave up 1 base and J gave up 15 bases, with 13 bases separating them. This TCR was sampled from a woman in her forties with COVID-19, enrolled during active disease. The J gene is TRBJ2-1, the V gene TRBV19, with D unclear. Sequencing was done on a sample of peripheral blood. CDR3 in amino acids: CASSIGQTSWFF. The CDR3 coding sequence is TGTGCCAGTAGTATAGGTCAGACAAGTTGGTTCTTC.